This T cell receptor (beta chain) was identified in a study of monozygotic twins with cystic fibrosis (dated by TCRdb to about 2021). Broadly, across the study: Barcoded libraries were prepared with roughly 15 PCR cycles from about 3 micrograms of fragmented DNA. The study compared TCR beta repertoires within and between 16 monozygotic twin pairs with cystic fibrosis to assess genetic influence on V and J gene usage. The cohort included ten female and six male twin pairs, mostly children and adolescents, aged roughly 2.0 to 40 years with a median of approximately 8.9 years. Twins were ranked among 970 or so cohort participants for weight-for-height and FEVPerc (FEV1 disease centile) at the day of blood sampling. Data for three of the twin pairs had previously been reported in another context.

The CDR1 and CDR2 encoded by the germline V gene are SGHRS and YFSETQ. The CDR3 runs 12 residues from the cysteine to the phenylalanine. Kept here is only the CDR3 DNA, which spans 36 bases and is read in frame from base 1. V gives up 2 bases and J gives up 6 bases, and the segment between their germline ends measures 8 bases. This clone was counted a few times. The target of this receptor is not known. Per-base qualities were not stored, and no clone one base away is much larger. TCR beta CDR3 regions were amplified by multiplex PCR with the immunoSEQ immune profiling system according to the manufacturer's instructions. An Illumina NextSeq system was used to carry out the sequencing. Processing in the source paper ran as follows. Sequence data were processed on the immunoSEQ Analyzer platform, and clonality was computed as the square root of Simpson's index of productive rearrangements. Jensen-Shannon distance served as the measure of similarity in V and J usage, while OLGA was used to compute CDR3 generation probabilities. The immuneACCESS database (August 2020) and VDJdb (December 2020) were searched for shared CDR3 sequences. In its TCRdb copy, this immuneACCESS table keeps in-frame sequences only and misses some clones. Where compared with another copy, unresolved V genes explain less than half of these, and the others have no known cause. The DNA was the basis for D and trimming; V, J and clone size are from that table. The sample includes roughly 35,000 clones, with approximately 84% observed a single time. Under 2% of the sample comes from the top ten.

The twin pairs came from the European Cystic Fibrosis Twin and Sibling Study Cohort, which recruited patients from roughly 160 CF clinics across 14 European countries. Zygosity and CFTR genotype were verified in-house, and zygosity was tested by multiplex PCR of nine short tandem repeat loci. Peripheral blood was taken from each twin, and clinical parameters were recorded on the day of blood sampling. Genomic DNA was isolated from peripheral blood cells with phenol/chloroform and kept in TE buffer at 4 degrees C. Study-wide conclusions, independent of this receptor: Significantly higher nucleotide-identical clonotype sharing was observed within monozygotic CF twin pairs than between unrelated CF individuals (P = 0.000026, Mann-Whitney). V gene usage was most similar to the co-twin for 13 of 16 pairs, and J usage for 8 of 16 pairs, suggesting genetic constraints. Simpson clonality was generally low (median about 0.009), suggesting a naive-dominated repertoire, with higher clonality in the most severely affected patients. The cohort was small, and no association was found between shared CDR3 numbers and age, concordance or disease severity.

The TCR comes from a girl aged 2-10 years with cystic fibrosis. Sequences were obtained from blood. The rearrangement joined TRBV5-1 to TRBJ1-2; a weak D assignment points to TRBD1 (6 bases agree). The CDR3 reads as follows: CASSFRGNGYTF. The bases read TGCGCCAGCAGCTTCAGGGGTAATGGCTACACCTTC.